These T cell receptor beta chains were read from a single sample in a study of CD8 T cells in Susac syndrome. TCRdb reprocessed the immunoSEQ multiplex PCR reads via MiXCR and lists one record per CDR3 protein. The data show a few hundred thousand distinct CDR3 sequences, roughly 96% seen once. The sample consisted of CD4+ T cells from PBMCs. The receptor set was obtained from a human donor with multiple sclerosis. The CDR3 runs from the conserved cysteine through the conserved F or W. The order of the fields is V gene, clone size, J gene, D gene, CDR3 DNA, CDR3 protein. The D gene is left open where the match is weak. Expanded clones are given a class, and other clones once, few, many or no size at all.

TRBV10-1,-,TRBJ2-7,-,TGCGCCAGCTCCCGGGACTCCCCTTTGGCCGAGCAGTACTTC,CASSRDSPLAEQYF
TRBV4-1,-,TRBJ2-5,TRBD1,TGCGCCAGCAGCCAACCTGACAGGGCCCAAGAGACCCAGTACTTC,CASSQPDRAQETQYF
TRBV20-1,-,TRBJ2-3,TRBD2,TGCAGTGCTCTTACTAGCGGGGAGGGAGATACGCAGTATTTT,CSALTSGEGDTQYF
TRBV27,-,TRBJ2-1,TRBD1,TGTGCCAGCAGCCTCAAGACAGGGGCTGCCTACAATGAGCAGTTCTTC,CASSLKTGAAYNEQFF
TRBV12-3/TRBV12-4,-,TRBJ2-7,-,TGTGCCAGCAGTTTAGAGACTAACACCGTAGAGCAGTACTTC,CASSLETNTVEQYF
TRBV5-4,-,TRBJ2-1,TRBD2,TGTGCCAGCAGCCCGGGGACTAGCCACTACAATGAGCAGTTCTTC,CASSPGTSHYNEQFF
TRBV12-3/TRBV12-4,once,TRBJ2-2,-,TGTGCCAGCAGTTACGGGACCGTGAACACCGGGGAGCTGTTTTTT,CASSYGTVNTGELFF
TRBV28,-,TRBJ2-7,TRBD2,TGTGCCAGCAGTTTGGGGACTAGCGTATCCTACGAGCAGTACTTC,CASSLGTSVSYEQYF
TRBV5-1,-,TRBJ2-5,-,TGCGCCAGCAGCTTTGGGACATCAGAGACCCAGTACTTC,CASSFGTSETQYF
TRBV18,-,TRBJ2-5,-,TGTGCCAGCTCACCGGTGTTCGGAGAGACCCAGTACTTC,CASSPVFGETQYF
TRBV7-2,-,TRBJ1-5,TRBD1,TGTGCCAGCAGCTCAGGGGGCGCCGGTCAGCCCCAGCATTTT,CASSSGGAGQPQHF
TRBV5-6,-,TRBJ2-7,TRBD2,TGTGCCAGCAGCCGACTAGCGGCTCCCTACGAGCAGTACTTC,CASSRLAAPYEQYF
TRBV12-3/TRBV12-4,-,TRBJ2-7,TRBD1,TGTGCCAGCAGTACCCCGGGACAGGGTCAGTACGAGCAGTACTTC,CASSTPGQGQYEQYF
TRBV11-2,-,TRBJ1-2,-,TGTGCCAGCAGCCCCAAGACCGGCTACACCTTC,CASSPKTGYTF
TRBV5-6,few,TRBJ2-1,-,TGTGCCAGCAGCTCGAGCTCCTACAATGAGCAGTTCTTC,CASSSSSYNEQFF
TRBV7-2,-,TRBJ2-3,-,TGTGCCAGCAGCTCGCTTGGGGGAAGCACAGATACGCAGTATTTT,CASSSLGGSTDTQYF
TRBV5-4,-,TRBJ1-1,-,TGTGCCAGCAGCTTGGGGGGGGACTCGAACACTGAAGCTTTCTTT,CASSLGGDSNTEAFF
TRBV5-1,-,TRBJ2-7,-,TGCGCCAGCAGCTTCCACGAGCAGTACTTC,CASSFHEQYF
TRBV20-1,-,TRBJ1-1,-,TGCAGTGCTAGTGTCGCTGAAGCTTTCTTT,CSASVAEAFF
TRBV30,-,TRBJ1-2,TRBD1,TGTGCCTGTCCGGGACAGCCGTATGGCTACACCTTC,CACPGQPYGYTF
TRBV7-3,-,TRBJ2-1,TRBD1,TGTGCCAGCAGCTTTCTTGCTGGGACAGGATTCCATGAGCAGTTCTTC,CASSFLAGTGFHEQFF
TRBV2,-,TRBJ2-1,-,TGTGCCAGCAGGAAAGGGAGGGGGCGACACAATGAGCAGTTCTTC,CASRKGRGRHNEQFF
TRBV29-1,-,TRBJ1-2,TRBD1,TGCAGCGGATATAAAGGGACAGGGTCGGCCTATGGCTACACCTTC,CSGYKGTGSAYGYTF
TRBV27,-,TRBJ2-7,-,TGTGCCAGCAGACCGCTAAGATCGGGGCACGAGCAGTACTTC,CASRPLRSGHEQYF
TRBV20-1,once,TRBJ2-7,-,TGCAGTGCCATACGCCCGAATTTTGGCGAGCAGTACTTC,CSAIRPNFGEQYF
TRBV2,-,TRBJ2-7,-,TGTGCCAGCCACAGGATCTACGAGCAGTACTTC,CASHRIYEQYF
TRBV2,-,TRBJ1-1,-,TGTGCCAGCAGTGTCATAAATGAAGCTTTCTTT,CASSVINEAFF
TRBV20-1,-,TRBJ2-2,-,TGCAGTGCTGGATCTCTTGTGGGGGAGCTGTTTTTT,CSAGSLVGELFF
TRBV15,-,TRBJ2-6,-,TGTGCCACCAGCAGTGGTGGACCTGGGGCCAACGTCCTGACTTTC,CATSSGGPGANVLTF
TRBV29-1,-,TRBJ1-2,-,TGCAGCGGCCTGACAGTTTTCGGAGGCTACACCTTC,CSGLTVFGGYTF
TRBV5-4,-,TRBJ2-6,-,TGTGCCAGCAGCTTGGGACTGTTCTCTGGGGCCAACGTCCTGACTTTC,CASSLGLFSGANVLTF
TRBV30,-,TRBJ2-3,TRBD1,TGTGCCTGGAGTGTCAACAGGGGTAGCACAGATACGCAGTATTTT,CAWSVNRGSTDTQYF
TRBV4-1,-,TRBJ1-4,-,TGCGCCAGCAGCCAAGAAGGGGGTTTGAGTGAAAAACTGTTTTTT,CASSQEGGLSEKLFF
TRBV20-1,-,TRBJ1-4,-,TGCAGTATCCTTAGCGGAGTGTCGGCTCACGGAGAGAAACTGTTTTTT,CSILSGVSAHGEKLFF
TRBV11-2,-,TRBJ1-2,-,TGTGCCAGCAGCCCGGGCAGTAACTATGGCTACACCTTC,CASSPGSNYGYTF
TRBV5-1,-,TRBJ1-1,-,TGCGCCAGCAGCTTGGGGGGATTCGACACTGAAGCTTTCTTT,CASSLGGFDTEAFF